Sequencing of this T cell receptor (beta chain) was carried out in a study of human T cells and chemical hapten exposure. General observations from the study: It should be noted that donors had alopecia, so their immune response may differ from healthy people's. TCRs above 1 in 1000 frequency stayed constant with DPC sensitization.

This clonotype was seen only a few times. The antigen is not known. One entry per CDR3 protein results from TCRdb running MiXCR on the RACE reads. The sample consists of about 140,000 distinct CDR3 sequences, 10% to 15% of them appearing once. Indicated time point: patch test 2, 6 weeks after DPC sensitization. Stated treatment: therapeutic diphenylcyclopropenone sensitization with weekly scalp DPC. This receptor was obtained from a woman between 50 and 59 years old with alopecia areata. Some clones in this sample may be carry-over from other donors' samples. The starting material was whole blood, obtained in connection with sensitization to the hapten diphenylcyclopropenone (DPC).

As DNA, the CDR3 is TGCGCCAGCACCCTCCAAAGGGACAGGCCTTTTGCGAACACCGGGGAGCTGTTTTTT. This translates into CASTLQRDRPFANTGELFF. The rearrangement joins TRBV23-1 to TRBJ2-2, with 8 bases aligning to TRBD1. TRBV23-1 is flagged as an ORF with uncertain function. V gave up 7 bases and J gave up 0 bases; unmatched junction bases: 16. The CDR3 length is 19 residues.